This TCR beta chain is from a study of OX40 agonist ivuxolimab in advanced cancers. Assay: immunoSEQ multiplex PCR; the TCRdb copy retains only in-frame clones and omits some. The top ten clones hold roughly 0.5% of a sample with 80,000 to 95,000 clones, 92% of them seen once. This CDR3 has 19 amino acids. Germline V gene lookup returns CDR1 SGDLS and CDR2 YYNGEE. With 9 bases removed from V and 2 bases from J, the gap between germline ends came to 30 bases. The genes are TRBV9 and TRBJ2-4; TRBD1 or TRBD2 may be the D gene (6 bases each). The TCR originated in an adult with an advanced solid tumor such as melanoma, head and neck, liver or kidney cancer. The specimen was CD4+ or CD8+ T cells sorted from blood, collected in a trial of the OX40 agonist ivuxolimab. The CDR3 loop is CATGTWTHGLGGPKNIQYF. CDR3 sequence (DNA): TGTGCCACGGGGACGTGGACACACGGTTTAGGGGGGCCCAAAAACATTCAGTACTTC. Full variable domain (outside the CDR3, taken from reference TRBV9 and TRBJ2-4): DSGVTQTPKHLITATGQRVTLRCSPRSGDLSVYWYQQSLDQGLQFLIQYYNGEERAKGNILERFSAQQFPDLHSELNLSSLELGDSALYFCATGTWTHGLGGPKNIQYFGAGTRLSVL.